This section outlines one TCR beta chain sequence together with its context. The target antigen is unknown. The sample belongs to a study of cytomegalovirus exposure and HLA in healthy donors. Study-wide results and limits: Previous analysis showed most TCR beta V segments were productive about 90% or about 30% of the time.

CDR1 is SNHLY, CDR2 FYNNEI, per germline. CDR3 length: 16 residues. Losses at the gene ends were 6 bases for V and 2 bases for J; bases not matched to a gene: 5. PCR was performed using 60 Vbeta and 13 Jbeta primers. The assay was immunoSEQ multiplex PCR, and TCRdb's table has in-frame clones only and misses some. The sample contains around 140,000 clones, approximately 82% of which appear only once. Sequenced: PBMCs. The V call is TRBV2, the J call TRBJ1-6, with TRBD1 matching 9 bases. This sequence originates from a man between 40 and 49 years old in good health and CMV-seronegative. CDR3 region: CASRGDRATYNSPLHF. In DNA form, the CDR3 reads TGTGCCAGCAGAGGGGACAGGGCGACCTATAATTCACCCCTCCACTTT.